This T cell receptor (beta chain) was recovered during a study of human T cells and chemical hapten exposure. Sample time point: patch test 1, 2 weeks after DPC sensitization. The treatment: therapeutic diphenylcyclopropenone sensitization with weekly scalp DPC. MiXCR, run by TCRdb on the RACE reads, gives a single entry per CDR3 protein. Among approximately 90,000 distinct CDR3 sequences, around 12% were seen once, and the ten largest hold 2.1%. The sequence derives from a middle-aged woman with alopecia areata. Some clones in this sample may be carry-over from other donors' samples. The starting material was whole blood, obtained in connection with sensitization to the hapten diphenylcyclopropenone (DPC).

CDR3 loop: CASTPGSSYEQYF. In nucleotides, the CDR3 is TGTGCCAGCACCCCGGGTTCCTCCTACGAGCAGTACTTC. This rearrangement joins TRBV6-2 or TRBV6-3 to TRBJ2-7; D is undetermined. Germline lookup yields CDR1 MNHEY and CDR2 SVGEGT. CDR3 size: 13 residues. V was shortened by 7 bases and J by 0 bases, with 10 bases between the two germline ends.